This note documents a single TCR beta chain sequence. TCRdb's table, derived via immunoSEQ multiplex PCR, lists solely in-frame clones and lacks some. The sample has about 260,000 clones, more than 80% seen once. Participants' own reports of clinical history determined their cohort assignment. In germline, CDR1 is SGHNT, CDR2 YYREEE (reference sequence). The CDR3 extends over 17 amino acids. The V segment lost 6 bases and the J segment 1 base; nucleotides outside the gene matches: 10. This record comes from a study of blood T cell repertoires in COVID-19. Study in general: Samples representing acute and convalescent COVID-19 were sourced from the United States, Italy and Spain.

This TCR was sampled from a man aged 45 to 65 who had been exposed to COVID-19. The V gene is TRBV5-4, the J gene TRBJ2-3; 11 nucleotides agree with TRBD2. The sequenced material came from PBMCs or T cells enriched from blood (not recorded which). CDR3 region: CASTHFSTSGGTDTQYF. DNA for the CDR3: TGTGCCAGCACCCATTTCTCGACTAGCGGGGGCACAGATACGCAGTATTTT.